The rows below give T cell receptor beta chains drawn from one sample of a study of CD8 T cell repertoires and HIV-1 epitope variants. The protocol was immunoSEQ multiplex PCR, while the TCRdb copy is restricted to in-frame clones and leaves out a portion. The top ten hold around 43% of the sample, which has 5,000 to 6,500 clones, approximately 70% seen once. These TCRs are of unknown antigen specificity. The sequencing input was cultured CD8+ T cells derived from PBMCs. All receptors come from a male donor with HIV. The CDR3 runs from the conserved cysteine through the conserved F or W. Each record gives: V gene, CDR3 length, D gene, J gene, CDR3 protein. A D gene is named only where the DNA matches it firmly.

TRBV5-4	10	-	TRBJ2-5	CATPAETQYF
TRBV10-1	16	TRBD2	TRBJ2-3	CASSSILAGDVNTQYF
TRBV6-6	14	-	TRBJ1-2	CASSSQGGGVGYTF
TRBV10-3	11	TRBD2	TRBJ2-7	CATSSGYEQYF
TRBV9	15	-	TRBJ2-5	CASSSAGIDQETQYF
TRBV5-3	15	TRBD1	TRBJ1-2	CASSLGQGIPYGYTF
TRBV29-1	12	-	TRBJ2-7	CSVAADPYEQYF
TRBV27	13	TRBD2	TRBJ2-1	CASSRPSGGGEFF
TRBV19	12	-	TRBJ1-1	CASSIGVGEAFF
TRBV7-8	16	TRBD1	TRBJ2-1	CASSLAGQGSYNEQFF
TRBV6-1	15	-	TRBJ2-2	CASSSGTLNTGELFF
TRBV5-6	14	TRBD1	TRBJ1-2	CASSHVDREDGYTF
TRBV7-6	13	-	TRBJ1-4	CASSFIGGEKLFF
TRBV14	13	TRBD2	TRBJ2-1	CASRLAGEGEQFF
TRBV10-2	14	-	TRBJ2-7	CASAPGSLWDEQYF
TRBV28	16	TRBD2	TRBJ2-1	CASSLRVAGGYDEQFF
TRBV7-9	14	TRBD2	TRBJ2-1	CASSLTGLANEQFF
TRBV30	13	-	TRBJ1-5	CAWSADSNQPQHF
TRBV7-9	16	TRBD1	TRBJ1-2	CASSLGRQGVGYGYTF
TRBV18	16	-	TRBJ2-7	CASSPRETSSSYEQYF
TRBV6-5	15	TRBD1	TRBJ1-4	CASRVTAGTGEKLFF
TRBV18	16	-	TRBJ1-6	CASSPVTAGANSPLHF
TRBV15	13	-	TRBJ2-1	CATSSGPGNEQFF
TRBV19	17	TRBD2	TRBJ2-1	CASSSPGLAGGDNEQFF
TRBV28	15	-	TRBJ2-1	CASSLWAGSTNEQFF
TRBV28	13	-	-	CASSLNGGYEQYF
TRBV18	14	TRBD1	TRBJ2-1	CASSQDRAGNEQFF
TRBV6-5	15	TRBD1	TRBJ2-1	CASSYADRGRNEQFF
TRBV28	14	TRBD2	TRBJ2-7	CASSREGQRYEQYF